Presented here are 24 T cell receptor beta chains from one specimen sequenced in a study of T-cell reconstitution after alpha-beta-depleted transplantation in children. Unique molecular identifiers were incorporated when the TCRbeta library was constructed. TCRdb called the PCR reads again in MiXCR, with one record for every CDR3 protein. The sample has about 78,000 distinct CDR3 sequences; 13% to 15% are singletons. This specimen was PBMCs, mostly from graft donor cells, taken 180 days after TCRalphabeta/CD19-depleted stem cell transplant. All receptors derive from a male patient under 10 years old who had a stem cell transplant for acute lymphoblastic leukemia, so the T cells may come from the graft donor.

This clonotype was seen ten or more times. The chain joins TRBV7-9 to TRBJ2-1; 12 bases agree with TRBD2. The germline CDR1 and CDR2 sequences are SEHNR and FQNEAQ (reference sequence). The CDR3 is 16 residues long. The J segment lost 14 bases and the V segment lost 3 bases, leaving 14 bases of the junction unmatched. The CDR3 protein is CASSFRGLAGWGREFF. Written as DNA, the CDR3 is TGTGCCAGCAGCTTCAGAGGACTAGCGGGGTGGGGAAGGGAGTTCTTC.

This clonotype was counted between two and nine times. The chain is built from TRBV28 and TRBJ2-4; TRBD2 matches 7 bases. V was pared by 6 bases and J by 12 bases, with 17 bases of the junction left unmatched. The CDR3 sequence is 15 residues long. CDR1 and CDR2 (germline): MDHEN, SYDVKM. The DNA of the CDR3 is TGTGCCAGCAGGGAGGGAGGGATTTTCGATGTCACTCAGTACTTC. Translation gives CASREGGIFDVTQYF.

This clonotype was detected only a few times. The chain is built from TRBV27 and TRBJ1-6; tentatively, D is TRBD1 (5 bases). V shed 3 bases and J shed 10 bases, with 13 bases lying between them. The CDR3 runs 14 residues. Germline values: CDR1 MNHEY, CDR2 SMNVEV (reference sequence). This CDR3 reads CASSFGRGTSPLHF. The CDR3 nucleotides are TGTGCCAGCAGTTTCGGAAGGGGAACCTCACCCCTCCACTTT.

This clonotype was detected a few times. The DNA of the CDR3 is TGTGCCAGCAGTTACTCTTGGGCCTACGAGCAGTACTTC. Amino acid sequence: CASSYSWAYEQYF. The chain uses TRBV6-5 and TRBJ2-7; no definite D call. V lost 0 bases and J 2 bases, leaving 5 bases between the germline ends. CDR1 and CDR2 (germline): MNHEY, SVGAGI. This CDR3 comprises 13 residues.

The chain links TRBV5-1 to TRBJ2-7, with 9 bases matching TRBD1. The ends lost 3 bases at V and 2 bases at J; junction bases unmatched: 6. The CDR3 runs 15 residues. The germline gives CDR1 SGHRS, CDR2 YFSETQ. The CDR3 protein is CASSSPRQGAYEQYF. DNA for the CDR3: TGCGCCAGCAGCTCCCCTCGACAGGGGGCCTACGAGCAGTACTTC.

This rearrangement joins TRBV10-3 to TRBJ2-2, with D possibly TRBD2 on 7 matching bases. From germline, CDR1 is ENHRY and CDR2 SYGVKD. Trimming pared 9 bases from V and 2 bases from J, leaving 16 bases between. The CDR3 runs 15 residues. The CDR3 nucleotides are TGTGCCATAGGGGGGGGCTTAAGAAACACCGGGGAGCTGTTTTTT. Translating gives CAIGGGLRNTGELFF.

This clonotype was recorded many times. The rearrangement uses TRBV20-1 and TRBJ2-1; 13 bases are a match to TRBD2. J was trimmed by 4 bases and V by 5 bases; bases with no gene match: 5. The CDR3 length is 15 residues. Germline-derived CDR1 and CDR2 are DFQATT and SNEGSKA (reference sequence). CDR3 protein: CSASPGLAGYNEQFF. In nucleotides, the CDR3 is TGCAGTGCTTCTCCGGGACTAGCGGGATACAATGAGCAGTTCTTC.

The rearrangement uses TRBV12-3 or TRBV12-4 and TRBJ2-5; a possible D gene is TRBD2 (6 bases). V dropped 5 bases and J dropped 7 bases, with 17 bases sitting between them. The CDR3 contains 14 residues. The CDR3 sequence is CASSRTTRVGTQYF. In nucleotides, the CDR3 is TGTGCCAGCAGTCGGACTACGAGGGTTGGGACCCAGTACTTC.

The chain employs TRBV29-1 and TRBJ2-7; D is perhaps TRBD2 (5 bases). Trimming stripped 4 bases from V and 4 bases from J, with 26 bases between. CDR1 is SQVTM, CDR2 ANQGSEA, per germline. This CDR3 has 17 residues. The DNA of the CDR3 is TGCAGCGTTGGGTTCGGTTTGGGGATAACGTCGGGGTACGAGCAGTACTTC. Protein: CSVGFGLGITSGYEQYF.

The CDR3, as DNA: TGCGCCAGCAGCCAAGAGGTTAGGAGAACAGTGGAACTGTTTTTT. Its translation is CASSQEVRRTVELFF. This chain links TRBV4-3 with TRBJ1-4; D not certain. Germline CDR1 is LGHNA and CDR2 is YSLEER. The ends were cut back, 0 bases at V and 12 bases at J, with 17 bases in the middle. The CDR3 consists of 15 residues.

This chain uses TRBV5-1 with TRBJ2-1; tentatively, D is TRBD2 (5 bases). With 5 bases removed from V and 8 bases from J, the gap between germline ends came to 14 bases. CDR1 is SGHRS and CDR2 is YFSETQ in the germline V gene. CDR3 size: 13 residues. CDR3 sequence reads: CASRGPISDEQFF. DNA for the CDR3: TGCGCCAGCAGAGGGCCTATTAGCGATGAGCAGTTCTTC.

This clonotype appeared a few times. The chain couples TRBV2 to TRBJ2-7; D gene unclear. V was cut by 5 bases and J by 4 bases, with 9 bases left in between. From germline, CDR1 is SNHLY and CDR2 FYNNEI. The CDR3 contains 12 residues. CDR3 DNA: TGTGCCAGCAGTAACGGAGTTTACGAGCAGTACTTC. It encodes CASSNGVYEQYF.

At least ten counts were recorded for this clonotype. CDR3 protein: CASSSRDPNNEQFF. Written as DNA, the CDR3 is TGTGCCAGCAGCTCCCGGGACCCCAACAATGAGCAGTTCTTC. The chain uses TRBV11-2 and TRBJ2-1; D tentatively fits TRBD1 or TRBD2 (5 bases each). V shed 4 bases and J shed 5 bases, with 12 bases lying between them. Germline V lookup: CDR1 SGHAT, CDR2 FQNNGV. The CDR3 covers 14 residues.

The rearrangement links TRBV9 to TRBJ1-1, with a tentative D call TRBD1 (6 bases). This CDR3 comprises 14 residues. The V and J ends lost 0 bases and 7 bases respectively, with 13 bases between them. Germline CDR1 is SGDLS and CDR2 is YYNGEE. The CDR3: CASSVEGGGSEAFF. CDR3 sequence (DNA): TGTGCCAGCAGCGTAGAGGGGGGAGGGAGTGAAGCTTTCTTT.

This chain connects TRBV14 to TRBJ2-1; 10 bases are shared with TRBD1. Germline-derived CDR1 and CDR2 are SGHDN and FVKESK. The CDR3 is 18 residues long. The V segment lost 4 bases and the J segment 12 bases; nucleotides outside the gene matches: 21. The CDR3 is CASSPPDRGGLQFLGQFF. The CDR3 DNA reads TGTGCCAGCAGCCCCCCGGACAGGGGGGGCCTACAATTTCTCGGGCAGTTCTTC.

The rearrangement uses TRBV7-2 and TRBJ2-5; no definite D call. CDR1 SGHTA and CDR2 FQGNSA come from the germline V gene. The V end lost 5 bases, the J end lost 7 bases, and 11 bases lay between the germline ends. The CDR3 consists of 12 residues. In DNA form, the CDR3 reads TGTGCCAGCAGCCCCCAAATGGGGACCCAGTACTTC. It specifies CASSPQMGTQYF.

The chain couples TRBV28 to TRBJ2-7, with TRBD2 matching 10 bases. Per the germline V gene, CDR1 is MDHEN and CDR2 is SYDVKM. This CDR3 has 15 residues. V lost 5 bases to trimming and J lost 2 bases; unmatched junction nucleotides: 6. CDR3 in DNA: TGTGCCAGCAGTCTAGCGGGAGTGAAGCCCTACGAGCAGTACTTC. It encodes CASSLAGVKPYEQYF.

J is TRBJ2-3 and V is TRBV5-8; the D gene is possibly TRBD2 (6 bases). The length of the CDR3 is 15 residues. The germline V gene has CDR1 SGHTS and CDR2 YDEGEE. V gave up 0 bases and J gave up 1 base, with 9 bases separating them. The CDR3 is CASSLGRGGTDTQYF. The CDR3 region has the DNA TGTGCCAGCAGCTTGGGGAGGGGAGGCACAGATACGCAGTATTTT.

In its sample, this clonotype was seen a few times. V and J are TRBV5-1 and TRBJ2-3, with a tentative D call TRBD2 (5 bases). CDR3 length: 14 amino acids. In germline, CDR1 is SGHRS, CDR2 YFSETQ. Trimming cost V 3 bases and J 6 bases, with 14 bases left between them. CDR3 in DNA: TGCGCCAGCAGCTCCGCGGACCCGGGGGATACGCAGTATTTT. It codes for CASSSADPGDTQYF.

There are a few counts of this clonotype. This chain links TRBV6-1 with TRBJ1-1; the match to TRBD1 covers 7 bases. Unmatched junction bases numbered 3, after V lost 8 bases and J lost 0 bases. The CDR3 is 13 residues long. Per germline, CDR1 MNHNS and CDR2 SASEGT. The DNA for the CDR3 is TGTGCCAGCGGCAGGGGGATGAACACTGAAGCTTTCTTT. Protein product: CASGRGMNTEAFF.

The sample holds a few counts of this clonotype. The chain uses TRBV6-5 and TRBJ1-2; 7 nucleotides match TRBD1. The CDR3 is 12 residues long. V was pared by 5 bases and J by 8 bases, with 5 bases of the junction left unmatched. The germline gives CDR1 MNHEY, CDR2 SVGAGI. CDR3 loop: CASSRGPLGYTF. The CDR3 bases are TGTGCCAGCAGTAGGGGGCCCCTGGGCTACACCTTC.

This clonotype was observed at least ten times. This sequence joins TRBV5-5 and TRBJ2-2; 7 positions match TRBD2. The CDR3 has 18 residues. From germline, CDR1 is SGHKS and CDR2 YYEKEE (reference sequence). The ends lost 0 bases at V and 1 base at J; junction bases unmatched: 9. The CDR3 region has the DNA TGTGCCAGCAGCTTGGCCATCTTCCGGGGGGTGAACACCGGGGAGCTGTTTTTT. Translated, it gives CASSLAIFRGVNTGELFF.

In its sample, this clonotype was seen a few times. This rearrangement joins TRBV7-8 to TRBJ2-1, with D possibly matching TRBD1 (5 bases). Germline V gives CDR1 SGHVS, CDR2 FQNEAQ. Trimming stripped 3 bases from V and 0 bases from J, with 15 bases between. This CDR3 spans 17 amino acids. CDR3 sequence reads: CASSFPQGKVSYNEQFF. In DNA form, the CDR3 reads TGTGCCAGCAGCTTTCCTCAGGGAAAGGTCTCCTACAATGAGCAGTTCTTC. The full variable domain, rest sourced from reference TRBV7-8 and TRBJ2-1, is GAGVSQSPRYKVAKRGQDVALRCDPISGHVSLFWYQQALGQGPEFLTYFQNEAQLDKSGLPSDRFFAERPEGSVSTLKIQRTQQEDSAVYLCASSFPQGKVSYNEQFFGPGTRLTVL.

This clonotype was observed many times. J is TRBJ2-7 and V is TRBV12-3 or TRBV12-4, with D perhaps TRBD2 (5 bases). This CDR3 has 13 amino acids. Trimming pared 5 bases from V and 6 bases from J, leaving 14 bases between. The CDR3 loop reads CASSPEGSGEQYF. CDR3 DNA: TGTGCCAGCAGTCCAGAGGGCAGCGGCGAGCAGTACTTC.